These T cell receptor beta chains were read from a single sample in a study of T cell responses to AZD1222 COVID-19 vaccine. The protocol was immunoSEQ multiplex PCR, while the TCRdb copy is restricted to in-frame clones and leaves out a portion. Of about 110,000 clones detected, around 90% appear once; the ten largest clones hold more than 9%. Specimen: peripheral blood, collected on day 0 of AZD1222 vaccination. These TCRs come from an adult in good health. The CDR3 runs from the conserved cysteine through the conserved F or W. A D gene is named only where the DNA matches it firmly. Not every row has a clone size; where given, it reads once, few, many or a size class.

TRBV11-2	.	TRBJ1-1	.	TGTGCCAGCAGCTTAGCAGGGTACACTGAAGCTTTCTTT	CASSLAGYTEAFF
TRBV6-5	.	TRBJ1-2	TRBD1	TGTGCCAGCAGACTGACAGGGAACTATGGCTACACCTTC	CASRLTGNYGYTF
TRBV5-5	.	TRBJ2-7	TRBD2	TGTGCCAGCAGCTTGGGCGGGAGACCCCCCTACGAGCAGTACTTC	CASSLGGRPPYEQYF
TRBV5-4	few	TRBJ1-4	.	TGTGCCAGCAGCCCTGGGGCCGCAACTAATGAAAAACTGTTTTTT	CASSPGAATNEKLFF
TRBV6-6	.	TRBJ2-3	.	TGTGCCAGCAGTCCACGTCTGGCAAGGAGCGGGACAGATACGCAGTATTTT	CASSPRLARSGTDTQYF
TRBV9	.	TRBJ2-7	TRBD1	TGTGCCAGCAGCGGGAGACAGGGTAGCTCCTACGAGCAGTACTTC	CASSGRQGSSYEQYF
TRBV28	.	TRBJ2-4	.	TGTGCCAGCAGCGCCAGGCCGGCAAAAAAGGGCATTCAGTACTTC	CASSARPAKKGIQYF
TRBV28	.	TRBJ2-7	TRBD2	TGTGCCAGCAGTCCCGAGACTAGCGGGAAATACGAGCAGTACTTC	CASSPETSGKYEQYF
TRBV27	.	TRBJ1-1	TRBD1	TGTGCCAGCAGTAAGACAGGGGGGACAACTGAAGCTTTCTTT	CASSKTGGTTEAFF
TRBV28	once	TRBJ2-1	TRBD2	TGTGCCAGCACCACTAGCGGGAGTTATTACAATGAGCAGTTCTTC	CASTTSGSYYNEQFF
TRBV6-5	.	TRBJ1-2	.	TGTGCCAGCAGTTACTCGAGAACAGCCTATGGCTACACCTTC	CASSYSRTAYGYTF
TRBV7-8	once	TRBJ1-2	.	TGTGCCAGCAGCTTAGGAGGTAGTCTTGTGGGCGGCTACACCTTC	CASSLGGSLVGGYTF
TRBV3-1/TRBV3-2	.	TRBJ2-3	.	TGTGCCAGCAGCGGAAGGACCGAGGAAGATACGCAGTATTTT	CASSGRTEEDTQYF
TRBV21-1	few	TRBJ2-1	.	TGTGCCAGCAGCAAAGGGACTAGGGCGGGGCCATACAATGAGCAGTTCTTC	CASSKGTRAGPYNEQFF
TRBV5-6	.	TRBJ2-1	.	TGTGCCAGCAGCCCAACGACTCGGAATGAGCAGTTCTTC	CASSPTTRNEQFF
TRBV5-6	many	TRBJ1-6	TRBD1	TGTGCCAGCAGGTCGACAGGGGGTAATTCACCCCTCCACTTT	CASRSTGGNSPLHF
TRBV6-2/TRBV6-3	.	TRBJ1-1	.	TGTGCCAGCAGTTACGGGGGAGTGGGTTTGAACACTGAAGCTTTCTTT	CASSYGGVGLNTEAFF
TRBV7-8	.	TRBJ2-7	.	TGTGCCAGCAGCTTAACGCGGGGATCCTACGAGCAGTACTTC	CASSLTRGSYEQYF
TRBV5-8	.	TRBJ2-1	.	TGTGCCAGCAGCCGTTGGAATGAGCAGTTCTTC	CASSRWNEQFF
TRBV2	.	TRBJ2-2	TRBD1	TGTGCCAGCAGTGGGGACAGGGCCCTGACCGGGGAGCTGTTTTTT	CASSGDRALTGELFF
TRBV11-2	.	TRBJ2-1	.	TGTGCCAGCAGGCTAGCGCTTTACAATGAGCAGTTCTTC	CASRLALYNEQFF
TRBV24-1	.	TRBJ2-7	.	TGTGCCACCAGTGATCGAAACAGGAATTTCAGACCAGAAATCTACGAGCAGTACTTC	CATSDRNRNFRPEIYEQYF
TRBV20-1	.	TRBJ2-2	TRBD2	TGCAGTGCTAGTCTCTCCGGACTAGCGGGAGAGCTGTTTTTT	CSASLSGLAGELFF
TRBV29-1	.	TRBJ2-5	TRBD2	TGCAGCGTTGAAAAAGGACTAGCATTGACCCAGTACTTC	CSVEKGLALTQYF
TRBV28	.	TRBJ1-4	.	TGTGCCAGCAGTTATACAGGGTCAGGGGAAAAACTGTTTTTT	CASSYTGSGEKLFF
TRBV6-5	.	TRBJ2-2	.	TGTGCCAGTGACCCTCTCCAGGGGACCGGGGAGCTGTTTTTT	CASDPLQGTGELFF
TRBV3-1/TRBV3-2	.	TRBJ2-3	.	TGTGCCAGCAGCCAAGGTTGGGCGGGGCTCACAGATACGCAGTATTTT	CASSQGWAGLTDTQYF
TRBV5-1	.	TRBJ2-2	.	TGCGCCAGCAGCCCATTAGCAGGAAGGGACGGGGAGCTGTTTTTT	CASSPLAGRDGELFF
TRBV6-5	.	TRBJ2-1	.	TGTGCCAGCGCGGGGTTTAGTGAGCAGTTCTTC	CASAGFSEQFF
TRBV11-2	.	TRBJ1-4	.	TGTGCCAGCAGCTTCACCGGGACACCTAATGAAAAACTGTTTTTT	CASSFTGTPNEKLFF
TRBV5-4	.	TRBJ2-1	.	TGTGCCAGCAGCTATGGACAGAGCTCCTACAATGAGCAGTTCTTC	CASSYGQSSYNEQFF
TRBV5-8	.	TRBJ1-3	.	TGTGCCAGCAGCTTGGTCCTTGGAAACACCATATATTTT	CASSLVLGNTIYF
TRBV3-1/TRBV3-2	once	TRBJ2-1	.	TGTGCCAGCAGCCAAGTCGTGGGCTCCTACAATGAGCAGTTCTTC	CASSQVVGSYNEQFF
TRBV18	.	TRBJ2-1	TRBD2	TGTGCCAGCTCCCCCCCTCCTCTAGCGGGAACAACCAATGAGCAGTTCTTC	CASSPPPLAGTTNEQFF
TRBV14	.	TRBJ1-1	.	TGTGCCAGCAGCCAGGGTAGCGTCGGTAGAGAAGCTTTCTTT	CASSQGSVGREAFF
TRBV5-1	.	TRBJ2-7	.	TGCGCCAGCAGCAAACTTGGGCAGACCTACGAGCAGTACTTC	CASSKLGQTYEQYF
TRBV2	.	TRBJ2-7	.	TGTGCCAGCAGTGTCTCCGGGACCTCGAGGGAGCAGTACTTC	CASSVSGTSREQYF
TRBV28	.	TRBJ1-5	.	TGTGCCAGCAGTTTGTTAGGTTTAAGCAATCAGCCCCAGCATTTT	CASSLLGLSNQPQHF
TRBV28	.	TRBJ1-1	.	TGTGCCAGCGGGGGCTGGACTGAAGCTTTCTTT	CASGGWTEAFF
TRBV7-7	once	TRBJ2-3	TRBD2	TGTGCTAGCAGCCCCACCGTGGGGGGACTAGGGCCGGATACGCAGTATTTT	CASSPTVGGLGPDTQYF
TRBV7-8	.	TRBJ1-2	.	TGTGCCAGCAGCTTAGCCCGACAGAACTATGGCTACACCTTC	CASSLARQNYGYTF
TRBV6-2/TRBV6-3	.	TRBJ2-7	.	TGTGCCAGCAGTTACGTTTTAGAGTACGAGCAGTACTTC	CASSYVLEYEQYF
TRBV7-9	.	TRBJ2-7	TRBD2	TGTGCCAGCAGCTTCTCTAGCGGGAGTTACGAGCAGTACTTC	CASSFSSGSYEQYF
TRBV4-3	.	TRBJ2-3	.	TGCGCCAGCAGCCCCTATCCTGGAGCAGATACGCAGTATTTT	CASSPYPGADTQYF
TRBV5-1	.	TRBJ1-5	.	TGCGCCAGCAGCTCCAAACACTTCAATCAGCCCCAGCATTTT	CASSSKHFNQPQHF
TRBV10-3	few	TRBJ1-2	.	TGTGCCATCAGTCGGACGGCCTATGGCTACACCTTC	CAISRTAYGYTF
TRBV7-6	.	TRBJ2-7	.	TGTGCCAGCAGCTTAGTCAGGACAGCAGTCTCCTACGAGCAGTACTTC	CASSLVRTAVSYEQYF
TRBV9	few	TRBJ1-3	TRBD1	TGTGCCAGCAGCGTAGGGGGACAGGGGGTATATGGAAACACCATATATTTT	CASSVGGQGVYGNTIYF
TRBV19	.	TRBJ1-4	.	TGTGCCAGTAGTTCCACTAGGCCCCTTGGTGAAAAACTGTTTTTT	CASSSTRPLGEKLFF
TRBV9	.	TRBJ2-1	.	TGTGCCAGCAGCGTGGCAGGAGCGTACAATGAGCAGTTCTTC	CASSVAGAYNEQFF
TRBV11-2	.	TRBJ1-1	.	TGTGCCAGCAGCTTAGATAGGAAATTCATGAACACTGAAGCTTTCTTT	CASSLDRKFMNTEAFF
TRBV9	.	TRBJ2-1	.	TGTGCCAGCAGCCAAGGGGTGATTGGCGAGCAGTTCTTC	CASSQGVIGEQFF
TRBV19	.	TRBJ2-5	TRBD2	TGTGCCAGTAGTATAGACGCGCCTGGGACTAGCGGGAAAGAGACCCAGTACTTC	CASSIDAPGTSGKETQYF
TRBV3-1/TRBV3-2	.	TRBJ2-1	TRBD2	TGTGCCAGCAGCCCCCTACTAGCGGGAGGTAAGAATGAGCAGTTCTTC	CASSPLLAGGKNEQFF
TRBV30	.	TRBJ1-6	.	TGTGCCGGCGGGTGGGGACCCACACCCCTCCACTTT	CAGGWGPTPLHF
TRBV18	.	TRBJ2-1	TRBD2	TGTGCCAGCTCACCAGCCTCACTAGCGGGAGGACACAATGAGCAGTTCTTC	CASSPASLAGGHNEQFF
TRBV12-3/TRBV12-4	.	TRBJ2-3	.	TGTGCCAGCAGCCGTTCTGGTCCAGATACGCAGTATTTT	CASSRSGPDTQYF
TRBV27	.	TRBJ2-2	TRBD2	TGTGCCAGCACCGTGGGGGGGAGCGGGAGGTTATACACCGGGGAGCTGTTTTTT	CASTVGGSGRLYTGELFF
TRBV6-5	.	TRBJ1-2	TRBD1	TGTGCCAGCAGGCAGGGGGCTTATGGCTACACCTTC	CASRQGAYGYTF